This T cell receptor beta chain was identified in a study of CD8 T cells in ankylosing spondylitis. Study conclusions and caveats: Those disease-linked clones were CD8+; they were also relatively rare in peripheral blood. Previous work reported some of these motif variants in the synovial fluid and blood of reactive arthritis. Ankylosing spondylitis blood seemed to carry a telltale TCR beta motif made of roughly eight highly homologous variants.

With respect to this clonotype: Its cognate antigen is unknown.

The germline V and J ends were trimmed by 1 base and 7 bases, with 11 bases remaining between them. The CDR3 is 15 residues long. Germline V gene data show CDR1 as SGHVS and CDR2 as FQNEAQ. Molecular-barcoded quantitative 5'-RACE produced these TCR beta libraries. TCRdb redid the calling of the 5' RACE reads with MiXCR, one entry per CDR3 protein. The data hold 250,000 or so distinct CDR3 sequences, with about 11% observed a single time. The chain joins TRBV7-8 to TRBJ1-6; D unclear. The TCR was taken from a male donor with ankylosing spondylitis or in good health (not recorded which). The sample was blood, either unsorted or a sorted T cell fraction (not recorded which). This CDR3 is CASSLGGSDNSPLHF. Written as DNA, the CDR3 is TGTGCCAGCAGCTTAGGGGGAAGTGACAATTCACCCCTCCACTTT.